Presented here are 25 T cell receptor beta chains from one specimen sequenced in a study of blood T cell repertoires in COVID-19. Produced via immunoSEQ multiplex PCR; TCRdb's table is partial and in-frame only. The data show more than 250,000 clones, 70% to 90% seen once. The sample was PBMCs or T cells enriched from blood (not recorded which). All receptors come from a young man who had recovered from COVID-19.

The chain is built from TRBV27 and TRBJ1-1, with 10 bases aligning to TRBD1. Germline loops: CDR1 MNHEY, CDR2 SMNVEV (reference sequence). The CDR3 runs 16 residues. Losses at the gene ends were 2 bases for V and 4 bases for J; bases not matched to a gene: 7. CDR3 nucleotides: TGTGCCAGCAGTTTACGCCTGACAGGGGGCATCACTGAAGCTTTCTTT. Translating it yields CASSLRLTGGITEAFF.

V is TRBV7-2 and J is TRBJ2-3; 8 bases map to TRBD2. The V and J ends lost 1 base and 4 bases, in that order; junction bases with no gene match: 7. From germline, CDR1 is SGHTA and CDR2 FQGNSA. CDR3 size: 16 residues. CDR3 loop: CASSLGVRGGADTQYF. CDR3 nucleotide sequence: TGTGCCAGCAGCTTAGGGGTCCGGGGGGGTGCAGATACGCAGTATTTT.

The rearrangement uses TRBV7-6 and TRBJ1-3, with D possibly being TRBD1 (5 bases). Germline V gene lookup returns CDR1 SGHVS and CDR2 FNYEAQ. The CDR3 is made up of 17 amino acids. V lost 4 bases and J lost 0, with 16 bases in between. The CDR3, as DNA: TGTGCCAGCAGCTATGGGAGGGGTAGCTACTCTGGAAACACCATATATTTT. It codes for CASSYGRGSYSGNTIYF.

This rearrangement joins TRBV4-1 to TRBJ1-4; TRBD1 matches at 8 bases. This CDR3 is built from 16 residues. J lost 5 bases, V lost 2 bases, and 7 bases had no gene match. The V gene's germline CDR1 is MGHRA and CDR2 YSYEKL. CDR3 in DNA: TGCGCCAGCAGCCAACTCCAGGGGGCAGGGAATGAAAAACTGTTTTTT. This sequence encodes CASSQLQGAGNEKLFF.

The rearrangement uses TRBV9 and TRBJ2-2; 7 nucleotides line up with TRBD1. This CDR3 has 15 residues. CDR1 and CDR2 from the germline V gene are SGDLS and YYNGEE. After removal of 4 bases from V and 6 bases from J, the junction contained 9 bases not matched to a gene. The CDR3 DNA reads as TGTGCCAGCAGCCCCGGACAGGCCGCGGCCGGGGAGCTGTTTTTT. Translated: CASSPGQAAAGELFF.

The CDR3 sequence: CASSPTQAGDEAFF. CDR3 coding DNA: TGCGCCAGCAGCCCCACCCAGGCAGGCGATGAAGCTTTCTTT. This chain connects TRBV5-1 to TRBJ1-1; D uncertain. Per germline, CDR1 SGHRS and CDR2 YFSETQ. The CDR3 spans 14 residues. Trimming pared 4 bases from V and 7 bases from J, leaving 17 bases between.

The CDR3 nucleotides read TGTGCCAGCAGTGAACTGGACAGGGGGAACAGCTATGGCTACACCTTC. This gives the protein CASSELDRGNSYGYTF. The J gene is TRBJ1-2, the V gene TRBV2; TRBD1 aligns across 10 bases. The ends lost 2 bases at V and 4 bases at J; junction bases unmatched: 7. The CDR3 length is 16 residues. Germline V lookup: CDR1 SNHLY, CDR2 FYNNEI.

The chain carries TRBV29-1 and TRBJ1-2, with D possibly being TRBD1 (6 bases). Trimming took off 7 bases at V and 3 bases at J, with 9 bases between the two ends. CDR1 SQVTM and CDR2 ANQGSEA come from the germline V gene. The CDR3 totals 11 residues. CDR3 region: CSANRDYGYTF. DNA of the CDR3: TGCAGCGCTAACAGGGACTATGGCTACACCTTC.

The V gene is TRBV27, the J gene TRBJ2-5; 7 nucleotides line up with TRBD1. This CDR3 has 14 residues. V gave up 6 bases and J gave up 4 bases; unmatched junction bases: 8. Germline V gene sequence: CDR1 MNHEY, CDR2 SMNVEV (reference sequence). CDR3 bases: TGTGCCAGCAGCCGTACAGGGGTCGGAGAGACCCAGTACTTC. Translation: CASSRTGVGETQYF.

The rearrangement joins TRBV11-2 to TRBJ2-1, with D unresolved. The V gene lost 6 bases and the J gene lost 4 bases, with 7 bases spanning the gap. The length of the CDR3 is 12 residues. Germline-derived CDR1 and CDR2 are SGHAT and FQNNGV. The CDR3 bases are TGTGCCAGCAGGGCAGGATACAATGAGCAGTTCTTC. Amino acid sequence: CASRAGYNEQFF.

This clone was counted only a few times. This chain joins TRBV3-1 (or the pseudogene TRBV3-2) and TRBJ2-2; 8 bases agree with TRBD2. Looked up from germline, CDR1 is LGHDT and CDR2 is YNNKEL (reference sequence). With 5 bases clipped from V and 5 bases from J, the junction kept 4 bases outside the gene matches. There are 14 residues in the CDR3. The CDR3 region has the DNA TGTGCCAGCAGCTGCGGGGGGTTAACCGGGGAGCTGTTTTTT. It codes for CASSCGGLTGELFF.

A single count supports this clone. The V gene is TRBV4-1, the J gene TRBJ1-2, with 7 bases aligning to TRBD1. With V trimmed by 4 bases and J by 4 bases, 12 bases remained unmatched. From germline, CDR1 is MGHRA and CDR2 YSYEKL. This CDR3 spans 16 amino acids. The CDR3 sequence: CASSPRGQAPGYGYTF. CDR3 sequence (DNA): TGCGCCAGCAGCCCCCGAGGACAGGCTCCGGGCTATGGCTACACCTTC.

The CDR3 region is CASSTSFRDYSYNEQFF. As DNA, the CDR3 is TGTGCCAGCAGTACCTCTTTTCGGGACTACTCCTACAATGAGCAGTTCTTC. V usage is TRBV6-2 or TRBV6-3 and J usage is TRBJ2-1, with 7 positions matching TRBD2. Germline assignment: CDR1 MNHEY and CDR2 SVGEGT. V shed 5 bases, J shed 0 bases, and the junction held 10 bases outside the gene matches. This CDR3 is 17 amino acids long.

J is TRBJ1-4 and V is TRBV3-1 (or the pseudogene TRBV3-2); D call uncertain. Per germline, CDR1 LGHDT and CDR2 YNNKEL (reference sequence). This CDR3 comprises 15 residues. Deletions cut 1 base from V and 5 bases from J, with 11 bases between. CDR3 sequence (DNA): TGTGCCAGCAGCCAAGGCGGGCAGATGAATGAAAAACTGTTTTTT. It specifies CASSQGGQMNEKLFF.

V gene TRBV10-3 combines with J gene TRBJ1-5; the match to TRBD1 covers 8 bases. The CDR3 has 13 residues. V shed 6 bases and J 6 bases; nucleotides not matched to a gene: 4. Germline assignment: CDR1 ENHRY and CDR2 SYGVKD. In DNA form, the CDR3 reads TGTGCCATCAGCGGGACAGGATCTCAGCCCCAGCATTTT. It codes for CAISGTGSQPQHF.

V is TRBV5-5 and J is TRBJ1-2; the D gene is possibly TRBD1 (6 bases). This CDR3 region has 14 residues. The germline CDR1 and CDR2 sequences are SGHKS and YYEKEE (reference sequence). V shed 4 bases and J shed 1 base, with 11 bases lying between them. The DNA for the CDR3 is TGTGCCAGCAGCCCCATAGGGGGTAACTATGGCTACACCTTC. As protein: CASSPIGGNYGYTF.

CDR3 bases: TGCGCCAGCAGCTTGGACGGCAGGGGCTATGGCTACACCTTC. The encoded protein is CASSLDGRGYGYTF. The chain combines TRBV5-1 with TRBJ1-2, with D tentatively TRBD1 (6 bases). Trimming took 0 bases from V and 4 from J, leaving 10 bases between them. This CDR3 comprises 14 residues. Germline V lookup: CDR1 SGHRS, CDR2 YFSETQ.

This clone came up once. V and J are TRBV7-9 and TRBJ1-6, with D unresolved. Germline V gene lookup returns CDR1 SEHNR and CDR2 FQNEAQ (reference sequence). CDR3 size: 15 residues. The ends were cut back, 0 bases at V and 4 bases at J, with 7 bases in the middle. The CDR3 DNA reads TGTGCCAGCAGCTTAGCAGAGGGTTATAATTCACCCCTCCACTTT. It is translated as CASSLAEGYNSPLHF.

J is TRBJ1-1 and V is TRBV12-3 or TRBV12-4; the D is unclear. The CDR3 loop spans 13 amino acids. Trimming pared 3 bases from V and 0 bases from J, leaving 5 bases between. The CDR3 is CASSFSVNTEAFF. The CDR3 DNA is TGTGCCAGCAGTTTCTCGGTGAACACTGAAGCTTTCTTT.

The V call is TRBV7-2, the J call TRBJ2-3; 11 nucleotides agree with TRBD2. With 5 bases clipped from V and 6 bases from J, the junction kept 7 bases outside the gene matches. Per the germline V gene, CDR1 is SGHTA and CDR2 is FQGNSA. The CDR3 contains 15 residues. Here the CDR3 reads CASSTTSGAADTQYF. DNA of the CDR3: TGTGCCAGCAGCACGACTAGCGGGGCGGCCGATACGCAGTATTTT.

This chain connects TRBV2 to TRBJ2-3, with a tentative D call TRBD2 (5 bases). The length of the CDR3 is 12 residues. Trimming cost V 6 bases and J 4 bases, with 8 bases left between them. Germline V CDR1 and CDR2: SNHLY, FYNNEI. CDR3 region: CASSVASDTQYF. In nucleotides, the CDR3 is TGTGCCAGCAGCGTAGCGTCAGATACGCAGTATTTT.

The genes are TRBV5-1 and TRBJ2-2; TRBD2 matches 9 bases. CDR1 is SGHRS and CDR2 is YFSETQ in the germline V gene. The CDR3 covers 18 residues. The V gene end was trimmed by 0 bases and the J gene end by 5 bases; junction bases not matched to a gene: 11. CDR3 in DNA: TGCGCCAGCAGCTTGGATTATAGCGGGGGCACGGGGACCGGGGAGCTGTTTTTT. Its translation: CASSLDYSGGTGTGELFF.

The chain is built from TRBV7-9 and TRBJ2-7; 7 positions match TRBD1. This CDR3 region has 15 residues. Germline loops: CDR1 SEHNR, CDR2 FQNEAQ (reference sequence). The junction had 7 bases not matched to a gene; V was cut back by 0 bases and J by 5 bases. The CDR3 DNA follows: TGTGCCAGCAGCTTAGCTAAGGGGGCGCTTGACGAGCAGTACTTC. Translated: CASSLAKGALDEQYF.

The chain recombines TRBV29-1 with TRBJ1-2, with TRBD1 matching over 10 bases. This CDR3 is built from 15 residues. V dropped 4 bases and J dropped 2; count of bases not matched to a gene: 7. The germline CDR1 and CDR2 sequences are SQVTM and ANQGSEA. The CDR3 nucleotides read TGCAGCGTTGGGGGCCAGACAGGGGGCAACTATGGCTACACCTTC. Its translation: CSVGGQTGGNYGYTF.

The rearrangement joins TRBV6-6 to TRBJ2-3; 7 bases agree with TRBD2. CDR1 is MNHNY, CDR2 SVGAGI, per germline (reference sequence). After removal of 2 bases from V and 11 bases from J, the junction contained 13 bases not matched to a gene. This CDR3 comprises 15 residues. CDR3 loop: CASSYTGGSKQRQYF. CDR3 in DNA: TGTGCCAGCAGTTACACTGGCGGGAGCAAACAAAGGCAGTATTTT.